The T cell receptor (beta chain) under discussion was sequenced for a study of blood T cell repertoires in COVID-19. Repertoires were generated with immunoSEQ multiplex PCR, while TCRdb's copy carries only in-frame clones and drops some. The sample includes 200,000 to 250,000 clones, more than 70% of them seen just once. This clone is a singleton in its sample. With 0 bases removed from V and 3 bases from J, the gap between germline ends came to 15 bases. The CDR3 contains 17 residues. The germline V gene encodes CDR1 LGHNA and CDR2 YNFKEQ. The TCR originated in a human donor in a cohort sampled during active COVID-19. The chain recombines TRBV4-2 with TRBJ1-3; TRBD1 might be the D (5 bases). The sequencing input was peripheral blood. The CDR3 protein is CASSQEGGRLVGNTIYF. DNA of the CDR3: TGTGCCAGCAGCCAAGAGGGGGGACGGCTGGTTGGAAACACCATATATTTT.